The table lists the clone carrying this T cell receptor beta chain with a few counts. Its cognate antigen is unknown. All sequencing subjects had displayed CD8+CD57+ cell expansion on flow cytometry. Every patient was diagnosed with severe acquired aplastic anemia. The sample is drawn from a study of CD8+CD57+ T cells in acquired aplastic anemia. Overall study results and limits: Patients versus controls showed no significant CD8+ Simpson's diversity difference. Patients and controls shared 25 to 30 CD8+ CDR3 sequences.

Genomic DNA, the template, was used for profiling of the TCR beta VDJ and CDR3. One entry per CDR3 protein, called by TCRdb with MiXCR from the reads. The sample lists about 240,000 distinct CDR3 sequences, 40% to 50% occurring once. This TCR came from a human donor with aplastic anemia. The specimen sequenced was sorted CD4+, CD8+, or CD8+CD57+ T cells (not recorded which) from PBMCs.

The CDR3 sequence: CASSYFAGVTANEKLFF. For the CDR3, the DNA is TGTGCCAGCAGTTACTTTGCAGGGGTTACAGCTAATGAAAAACTGTTTTTT. This rearrangement joins TRBV6-2 or TRBV6-3 to TRBJ1-4; D is perhaps TRBD1 (6 bases). V lost 1 base to trimming and J lost 3 bases, with 15 bases between them. CDR3 length equals 17 residues. CDR1 and CDR2 from the germline V gene are MNHEY and SVGEGT.